This T cell receptor beta chain was captured by sequencing in a study of blood T cells in healthy people across ages (dated by TCRdb to about 2015). General notes on the study: In model experiments, template switching captured roughly one uniquely barcoded TCR beta cDNA molecule for every two T cells. To avoid experimental bias, donors of different ages were distributed randomly across sequencing lanes. The study analyzed two additional independent replicas of 1 million unique cDNA reads from the same blood draw for two donors, one aged 18 to 29 and one aged 80 or older. The study measured age-related changes in TCR beta repertoire diversity using deep sequencing normalized with unique cDNA molecular identifiers. The donors were divided into four age groups: young (average approximately 16 years), middle-aged (over 35), aged (about 61) and long-lived (nearly 85).

Overall study results and their limits: Because donor CMV infection status was unknown, age-related changes in expanded clonotypes were potentially confounded. Observed TCR beta diversity per million T cells fell roughly linearly with age, and a significant reduction was already apparent by age roughly 40. Estimates of total diversity from one million sequenced T cells were regarded as lower bounds and underestimates. Because profiling used bulk unsorted PBMCs, naive and antigen-experienced compartments could not be compared conclusively. Compared with the aged group, more naive CD4+ T cells, fewer expanded clones and increased TCR diversity were shown by the long-lived group, suggesting age selection. A strong correlation was found between observed TCR beta diversity and the percentage of naive T cells measured by flow cytometry.

A distance of 21 bases separates the germline ends of V and J, which lose 5 bases and 4 bases respectively. The CDR3 contains 17 residues, cysteine and phenylalanine counted. The sequence is cut down to CDR3 DNA, 51 bases in frame from base 1. The germline V gene (reference sequence) specifies DFQATT as CDR1 and SNEGSKA as CDR2. Notes on this clonotype: This clone's antigen is unknown. Base qualities were left out, and no much larger clone turns up one base away.

Systemically healthy Caucasian individuals from Russia, 35 to 50 in total and aged about 6 to 95 years, were included as donors. Around 10 milliliters of peripheral blood were collected from each donor into EDTA-treated Vacutainer tubes. Ficoll-Paque density-gradient centrifugation was used to isolate PBMCs, with at least 6.5 million per sample. Total RNA was extracted from PBMCs with Trizol reagent, with at least 5 micrograms obtained per sample. For every donor, an aliquot of PBMCs went through flow cytometry to measure the percentages of naive CD45RAhigh/CD27high T cells. Library prep was done by 5' RACE. Instrument on record: Illumina HiSeq 2500. The second PCR ran for roughly 7 to 12 cycles and used a J-beta primer mix along with a sample-barcoded 5' primer. A unique molecular identifier was introduced onto each TCR beta cDNA molecule by a template-switch 5' adaptor carrying 12 random nucleotides. Each sample yielded at least 2.5 million CDR3-containing paired-end reads. First-strand cDNA synthesis was performed from all RNA using the Mint cDNA synthesis kit, with priming by a TRBC-specific oligonucleotide. Following uracil-DNA glycosylase treatment, a first 18-cycle PCR with universal primers M1SS and BC2_uni_R was performed on all cDNA. For the original study's pipeline: Normalization of each sample was performed by random selection of 1 million high-quality reads, each carrying a distinct molecular identifier. Reads with shared molecular identifiers were discarded instead of being binned into consensus sequences. MiTCR, with a Q25 quality threshold and the strictest error-elimination algorithm, was used for CDR3 identification, clonotype clustering and error correction. A nonparametric unseen species model with Euler transformation was used to estimate lower-bound total TCR beta diversity. Using fastp at Q25 and MiXCR, TCRdb reprocessed the public reads and kept productive beta chains. Identical CDR3 protein sequences are pooled into one entry, listed with their most common genes and DNA. The V and J calls and clone size are TCRdb's, not the authors'. Within this sample are about 1,500,000 distinct CDR3 sequences, with 42% of them counted one time only. The top ten hold roughly 7.9% of the sample.

The chain uses TRBV20-1 and TRBJ2-6; the D gene is unclear. This clonotype originated in a woman aged 18-35 years in good health. Input material: blood. The sequenced DNA is TGCAGTGCTTGGGATACGACGGCGCCGTGGGGGGCCAACGTCCTGACTTTC. Its protein is CSAWDTTAPWGANVLTF.